These T cell receptor beta chains were read from a single sample in a study of T cell repertoires in cytomegalovirus infection. TCRdb called the reads again in MiXCR, with one record for every CDR3 protein. The sample includes over 120,000 distinct CDR3 sequences, over 30% of them seen just once. Antigens for these TCRs are unknown. Source: CD8+ T cells from cultured PBMCs, taken from culture after CMV antigen stimulation. Receptors originate from a human donor in good health (CMV status not recorded). Some clones in this sample may be carry-over from other donors' samples. The CDR3 runs from the conserved cysteine through the conserved F or W. The order of the fields is clone size, V gene, J gene, D gene, CDR3 protein, CDR3 DNA. D genes are given only for firm matches. Clone size, where shown, is once, few, many, or a class for clones that have expanded.

few	TRBV6-1	TRBJ2-7	-	CASALGVEQYF	TGTGCCAGCGCGCTGGGAGTCGAGCAGTACTTC
-	TRBV7-9	TRBJ2-1	TRBD2	CASSVQRGAPYNEQFF	TGTGCCAGCAGCGTCCAGCGGGGGGCCCCCTACAATGAGCAGTTCTTC
many	TRBV10-3	TRBJ1-2	-	CAISDHWGAYYGYTF	TGTGCCATCAGTGATCATTGGGGGGCTTACTATGGCTACACCTTC
many	TRBV7-6	TRBJ1-1	-	CASSILRGNTEAFF	TGTGCCAGCAGCATCCTACGGGGGAACACTGAAGCTTTCTTT
-	TRBV4-1	TRBJ2-1	-	CASSQAGMLQFF	TGCGCCAGCAGCCAAGCTGGAATGCTTCAGTTCTTC
-	TRBV9	TRBJ2-3	TRBD2	CASSALTSGGFADTQYF	TGTGCCAGCAGCGCCCTCACTAGCGGGGGTTTCGCAGATACGCAGTATTTT
-	TRBV20-1	TRBJ1-1	-	CSARDGQTIKNTEAFF	TGCAGTGCTAGAGATGGACAGACGATTAAGAACACTGAAGCTTTCTTT
few	TRBV15	TRBJ2-1	-	CATSRDSASSYNEQFF	TGTGCCACCAGCAGAGATTCGGCGAGCTCCTACAATGAGCAGTTCTTC
many	TRBV14	TRBJ2-7	-	CASSQVFPSLEQYF	TGTGCCAGCAGCCAAGTCTTCCCCTCCCTCGAGCAGTACTTC
few	TRBV2	TRBJ2-5	-	CASSEVRGQETQYF	TGTGCCAGCAGTGAGGTCAGGGGCCAAGAGACCCAGTACTTC
-	TRBV6-6	TRBJ2-5	TRBD2	CASSPFRGGQETQYF	TGTGCCAGCAGTCCCTTCCGCGGGGGGCAAGAGACCCAGTACTTC
few	TRBV15	TRBJ2-5	-	CATSRDRRLSREETQYF	TGTGCCACCAGCAGAGATCGGAGGTTGAGCAGGGAAGAGACCCAGTACTTC
once	TRBV10-3	TRBJ1-2	-	CAISESGGDNYGYTF	TGTGCCATCAGTGAGTCAGGGGGAGACAACTATGGCTACACCTTC
-	TRBV28	TRBJ2-5	-	CASSRDSAGTSRTQYF	TGTGCCAGCAGTCGAGATTCCGCCGGGACCTCGAGGACCCAGTACTTC
few	TRBV19	TRBJ1-1	TRBD1	CASSTTGWAEAFF	TGTGCCAGTAGTACGACAGGGTGGGCTGAAGCTTTCTTT
many	TRBV6-5	TRBJ1-5	-	CASSSQGASNQPQHF	TGTGCCAGCAGTTCCCAAGGTGCGAGCAATCAGCCCCAGCATTTT
many	TRBV12-3/TRBV12-4	TRBJ2-2	TRBD1	CASSFWDRANTGELFF	TGTGCCAGCAGTTTCTGGGACAGGGCCAACACCGGGGAGCTGTTTTTT
many	TRBV7-9	TRBJ2-7	-	CASSLDSGVGEQYF	TGTGCCAGCAGCTTAGATTCGGGGGTCGGCGAGCAGTACTTC
-	TRBV15	TRBJ1-2	-	CATSLSTETNYGYTF	TGTGCCACCAGCCTCAGCACGGAAACCAACTATGGCTACACCTTC
-	TRBV27	TRBJ2-7	TRBD1	CASTRARQGVYEQYF	TGTGCCAGCACCCGAGCTCGACAGGGGGTATACGAGCAGTACTTC
-	TRBV4-2	TRBJ2-2	-	CASSQGRGGPRDGELFF	TGTGCCAGCAGCCAAGGGAGGGGGGGGCCAAGGGACGGGGAGCTGTTTTTT
few	TRBV19	TRBJ1-1	TRBD1	CASSIRDRATEAFF	TGTGCCAGTAGTATCCGGGACAGGGCCACTGAAGCTTTCTTT
-	TRBV6-1	TRBJ2-3	-	CASSSDRVTDTQYF	TGTGCCAGCAGTTCGGACAGAGTCACAGATACGCAGTATTTT
-	TRBV6-9	TRBJ1-2	-	CASSYSQRPGEENGYTF	TGTGCCAGCAGTTATTCCCAGCGCCCCGGGGAGGAAAATGGCTACACCTTC
few	TRBV12-3/TRBV12-4	TRBJ1-1	-	CASSLVPGSTEAFF	TGTGCCAGCAGTTTAGTACCAGGGTCCACTGAAGCTTTCTTT
once	TRBV2	TRBJ2-1	-	CASAGTGNNEQFF	TGTGCCAGCGCCGGGACTGGAAACAATGAGCAGTTCTTC
many	TRBV7-2	TRBJ1-1	-	CASSLKGGVTNTEAFF	TGTGCCAGCAGCTTAAAGGGGGGGGTCACGAACACTGAAGCTTTCTTT
few	TRBV27	TRBJ2-1	-	CATKLATYNEQFF	TGTGCCACCAAACTAGCAACCTACAATGAGCAGTTCTTC
once	TRBV28	TRBJ1-1	TRBD1	CASSLDRGMSEAFF	TGTGCCAGCAGTTTAGACAGGGGGATGTCGGAAGCTTTCTTT
-	TRBV28	TRBJ2-2	-	CASSQRGSWTGELFF	TGTGCCAGCAGTCAGAGGGGGTCGTGGACCGGGGAGCTGTTTTTT
-	TRBV6-1	TRBJ1-1	-	CASSELSTTFRTEAFF	TGTGCCAGCAGTGAATTATCCACGACCTTTCGGACTGAAGCTTTCTTT
-	TRBV7-9	TRBJ2-1	-	CASSSRGNSYNEQFF	TGTGCCAGCAGCTCGAGGGGTAACTCGTACAATGAGCAGTTCTTC
-	TRBV9	TRBJ1-1	-	CASSGTAMNTEAFF	TGTGCCAGCTCCGGGACCGCAATGAACACTGAAGCTTTCTTT
few	TRBV4-1	TRBJ1-2	TRBD1	CASSPIQGADGYTF	TGCGCCAGCAGCCCCATACAGGGGGCGGATGGCTACACCTTC
-	TRBV7-4	TRBJ1-1	-	CASSLVSSEGAFF	TGTGCCAGCAGCTTAGTCAGTTCGGAGGGGGCTTTCTTT
few	TRBV6-1	TRBJ2-1	TRBD1	CASSEAGGANNEQFF	TGTGCCAGCAGTGAAGCAGGGGGCGCGAACAATGAGCAGTTCTTC
many	TRBV9	TRBJ1-1	-	CASSVAPGGKQTEAFF	TGTGCCAGCAGCGTAGCCCCGGGAGGGAAGCAAACTGAAGCTTTCTTT